These 3 T cell receptor beta chains came from one sample sequenced in a study of response to subunit inactivated influenza vaccine. TCRdb reanalysed the RT-PCR reads using MiXCR and keeps one entry per CDR3 protein. In the table there are approximately 570,000 distinct CDR3 sequences, less than 8% of which are singletons. The sample was PBMCs from blood, taken 23 months after vaccination. The receptor set was obtained from a man between 50 and 75 years old who received an inactivated influenza vaccine.

The chain is built from TRBV12-3 or TRBV12-4 and TRBJ1-5, with unresolved D. V was shortened by 0 bases and J by 7 bases, with 7 bases between the two germline ends. This CDR3 spans 13 amino acids. CDR3 sequence: CASSLAIEQPQHF. The CDR3 nucleotides are TGTGCCAGCAGTTTAGCGATCGAGCAGCCCCAGCATTTT.

There are a few counts of this clonotype. The chain employs TRBV29-1 and TRBJ2-1, with TRBD1 identical over 12 bases. The ends lost 4 bases at V and 9 bases at J; junction bases unmatched: 7. There are 14 residues in the CDR3. CDR1 is SQVTM, CDR2 ANQGSEA, per germline. CDR3 residues: CSVVPGQGAGEQFF. For the CDR3, the DNA is TGCAGCGTTGTACCGGGACAGGGGGCTGGTGAGCAGTTCTTC.

The chain combines TRBV6-5 with TRBJ2-1; the D gene is possibly TRBD2 (5 bases). CDR1 and CDR2 (germline): MNHEY, SVGAGI. With 3 bases removed from V and 10 bases from J, the gap between germline ends came to 16 bases. The CDR3 has 14 residues. The CDR3 DNA reads as TGTGCCAGCAGTTATTTGCGGGTGCACGGGGAGCAGTTCTTC. Protein product: CASSYLRVHGEQFF.